This is a list of T cell receptor beta chains from one sample in a study of T cells in Graves' hyperthyroidism and ophthalmopathy. TCRdb re-analysed the multiplex PCR reads in MiXCR, keeping a single row per CDR3 protein. This table holds some 490,000 distinct CDR3 sequences, around a fifth found once. Sequences were obtained from blood. The source of these receptors is a woman aged 70-85 years with Graves' ophthalmopathy. Both conserved end residues are part of each CDR3. Fields, in order: clone size, J gene, D gene, V gene, CDR3 protein, CDR3 DNA. The D gene is left open where the match is weak. The size of a clone is reported for some rows only, either as once, few or many, or as a class for expanded clones.

>many|TRBJ2-5|TRBD2|TRBV12-3/TRBV12-4
CASSLFQGLAGAETQYF
TGTGCCAGCAGTTTATTTCAGGGACTAGCGGGAGCGGAGACCCAGTACTTC
>few|TRBJ2-1|TRBD1|TRBV5-6
CASSQGDRVYNEQFF
TGTGCCAGCAGCCAAGGGGACAGGGTCTACAATGAGCAGTTCTTC
>.|TRBJ2-7|.|TRBV2
CASRGAERAYEQYF
TGTGCCAGCAGGGGGGCGGAGCGGGCCTACGAGCAGTACTTC
>few|TRBJ2-3|TRBD1|TRBV5-6
CASSLWDRTDTQYF
TGTGCCAGCAGCCTCTGGGACAGGACAGATACGCAGTATTTT
>.|TRBJ2-3|.|TRBV5-1
CASSEGHLTDTQYF
TGCGCCAGCAGCGAGGGACATCTCACAGATACGCAGTATTTT
>.|TRBJ2-6|.|TRBV29-1
CSVTATGANVLTF
TGCAGCGTTACGGCGACTGGGGCCAACGTCCTGACTTTC
>few|TRBJ2-7|TRBD1|TRBV12-3/TRBV12-4
CASSLGKGQGLSEQYF
TGTGCCAGCAGTTTGGGTAAGGGACAGGGTCTAAGCGAGCAGTACTTC
>few|TRBJ2-3|.|TRBV6-1
CASSKQGGSDTQYF
TGTGCCAGCAGTAAACAGGGAGGTTCAGATACGCAGTATTTT
>few|TRBJ2-4|.|TRBV12-3/TRBV12-4
CASSASFLAKNIQYF
TGTGCCAGCAGTGCTTCCTTTCTAGCCAAAAACATTCAGTACTTC
>few|TRBJ1-1|.|TRBV5-8
CASSFVMNTEAFF
TGTGCCAGCAGTTTCGTTATGAACACTGAAGCTTTCTTT
>.|TRBJ1-2|.|TRBV24-1
CATSGGHRYGYTF
TGTGCCACCAGTGGAGGACATCGCTATGGCTACACCTTC
>.|TRBJ1-1|.|TRBV14
CASSHWGADTEAFF
TGTGCCAGCAGCCATTGGGGCGCGGACACTGAAGCTTTCTTT
>.|TRBJ1-4|.|TRBV3-1
CASSFPGGNEKLFF
TGTGCCAGCAGCTTCCCGGGGGGTAATGAAAAACTGTTTTTT
>few|TRBJ2-2|TRBD1|TRBV30
CAWSSGTVVTGELFF
TGTGCCTGGAGTTCGGGGACAGTTGTCACCGGGGAGCTGTTTTTT
>.|TRBJ1-6|.|TRBV20-1
CSARPGPNSPLHF
TGCAGTGCTCGACCGGGACCTAATTCACCCCTCCACTTT
>few|TRBJ2-7|TRBD2|TRBV6-9
CASSYSSGRVYEQYF
TGTGCCAGCAGTTATTCTAGCGGGCGGGTCTACGAGCAGTACTTC
>few|TRBJ2-7|.|TRBV20-1
CSAKTGLRLYEQYF
TGCAGTGCTAAGACGGGACTTCGACTATACGAGCAGTACTTC
>many|TRBJ1-1|.|TRBV20-1
CSARHPLGDTEAFF
TGCAGTGCTAGACACCCGTTGGGGGACACTGAAGCTTTCTTT
>few|TRBJ2-2|.|TRBV6-1
CASSHDGTGELFF
TGTGCCAGCAGCCACGACGGGACCGGGGAGCTGTTTTTT
>many|TRBJ1-1|.|TRBV19
CASSSLGAGVFGTEAFF
TGTGCCAGTAGTAGTCTCGGGGCAGGGGTTTTCGGCACTGAAGCTTTCTTT
>.|TRBJ1-5|.|TRBV7-8
CASSPLTVLSNQPQHF
TGTGCCAGCAGCCCTTTGACAGTACTTAGCAATCAGCCCCAGCATTTT
>.|TRBJ2-2|TRBD2|TRBV29-1
CSVEWTPSGSLNTGELFF
TGCAGCGTTGAATGGACCCCTAGCGGGAGTTTGAACACCGGGGAGCTGTTTTTT
>.|TRBJ1-1|.|TRBV6-2/TRBV6-3
CASSYALIEAFF
TGTGCCAGCAGTTACGCCCTGATTGAAGCTTTCTTT
>many|TRBJ2-2|.|TRBV7-9
CASSVRGGELFF
TGTGCCAGCAGCGTGCGGGGCGGGGAGCTGTTTTTT